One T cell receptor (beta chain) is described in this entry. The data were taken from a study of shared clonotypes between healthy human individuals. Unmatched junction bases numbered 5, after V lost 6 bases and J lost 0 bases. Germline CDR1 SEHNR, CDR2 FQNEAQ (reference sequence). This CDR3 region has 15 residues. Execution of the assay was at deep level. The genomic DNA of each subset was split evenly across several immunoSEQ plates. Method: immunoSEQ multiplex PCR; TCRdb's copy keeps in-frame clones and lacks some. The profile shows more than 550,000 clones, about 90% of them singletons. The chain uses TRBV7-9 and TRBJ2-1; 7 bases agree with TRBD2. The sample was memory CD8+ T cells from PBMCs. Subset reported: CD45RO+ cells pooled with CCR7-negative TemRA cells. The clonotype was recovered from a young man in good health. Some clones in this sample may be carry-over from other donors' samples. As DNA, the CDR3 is TGTGCCAGCAGACGCGGGAGTAGCTCCTACAATGAGCAGTTCTTC. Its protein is CASRRGSSSYNEQFF. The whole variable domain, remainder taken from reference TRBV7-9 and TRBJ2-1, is DTGVSQNPRHKITKRGQNVTFRCDPISEHNRLYWYRQTLGQGPEFLTYFQNEAQLEKSRLLSDRFSAERPKGSFSTLEIQRTEQGDSAMYLCASRRGSSSYNEQFFGPGTRLTVL.